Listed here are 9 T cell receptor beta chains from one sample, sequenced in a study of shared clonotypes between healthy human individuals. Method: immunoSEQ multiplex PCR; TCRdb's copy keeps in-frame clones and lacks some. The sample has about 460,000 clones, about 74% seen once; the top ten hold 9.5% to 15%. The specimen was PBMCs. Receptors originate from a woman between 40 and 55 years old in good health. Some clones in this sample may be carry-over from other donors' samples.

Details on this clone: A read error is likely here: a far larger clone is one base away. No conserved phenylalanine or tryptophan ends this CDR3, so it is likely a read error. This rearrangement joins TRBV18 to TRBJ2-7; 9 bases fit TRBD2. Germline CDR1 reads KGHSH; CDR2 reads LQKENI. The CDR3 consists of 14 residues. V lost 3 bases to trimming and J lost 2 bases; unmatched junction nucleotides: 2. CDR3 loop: CASSPIAGAYEQYL. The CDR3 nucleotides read TGTGCCAGCTCACCTATAGCGGGAGCCTACGAGCAGTACCTC.

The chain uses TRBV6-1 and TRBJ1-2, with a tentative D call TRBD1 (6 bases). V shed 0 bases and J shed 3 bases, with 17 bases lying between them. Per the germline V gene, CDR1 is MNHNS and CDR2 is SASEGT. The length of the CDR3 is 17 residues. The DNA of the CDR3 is TGTGCCAGCAGTGAAGCCTCGGTGGGGGGCGCCCACTATGGCTACACCTTC. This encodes CASSEASVGGAHYGYTF.

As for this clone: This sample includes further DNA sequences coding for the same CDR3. This CDR3 reads CASSVGPYNEQFF. CDR3 bases: TGTGCCAGCAGTGTAGGACCGTACAATGAGCAGTTCTTC. The gene calls are TRBV2 and TRBJ2-1; no definite D call. The CDR3 is 13 residues long. Per the germline V gene, CDR1 is SNHLY and CDR2 is FYNNEI. The ends were cut back, 4 bases at V and 4 bases at J, with 8 bases in the middle.

The CDR3 is CASRGQWGSTNYGYTF. CDR3 sequence (DNA): TGTGCCAGCAGGGGCCAATGGGGATCCACTAACTATGGCTACACCTTC. J is TRBJ1-2 and V is TRBV28; D ambiguous. V shed 6 bases and J shed 0 bases, with 17 bases lying between them. The germline V gene encodes CDR1 MDHEN and CDR2 SYDVKM. The CDR3 contains 16 residues.

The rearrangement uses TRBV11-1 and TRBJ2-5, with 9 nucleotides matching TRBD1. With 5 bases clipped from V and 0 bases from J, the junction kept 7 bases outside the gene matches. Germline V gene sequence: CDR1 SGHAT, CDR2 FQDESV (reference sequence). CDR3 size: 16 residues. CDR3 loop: CASSLRDRAYQETQYF. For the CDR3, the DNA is TGTGCCAGCAGCCTCCGGGACAGGGCTTACCAAGAGACCCAGTACTTC.

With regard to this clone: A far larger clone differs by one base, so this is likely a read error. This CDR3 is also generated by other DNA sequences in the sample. Written as DNA, the CDR3 is TGCGCCAGCAGTTGGGACTCGAACACTGAAGCTTTCTTT. This encodes CASSWDSNTEAFF. The rearrangement joins TRBV7-3 to TRBJ1-1, with TRBD1 as a possible D gene (5 bases). Germline CDR1 and CDR2: SGHTA and FQGTGA. The CDR3 runs to 13 residues.

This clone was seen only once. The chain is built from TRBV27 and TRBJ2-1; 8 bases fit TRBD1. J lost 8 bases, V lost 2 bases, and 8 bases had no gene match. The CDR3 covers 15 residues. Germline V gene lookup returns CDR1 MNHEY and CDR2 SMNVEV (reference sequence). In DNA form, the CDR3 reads TGTGCCAGCAGTTTACTGGGACAGGTGAGAGATGAGCAGTTCTTC. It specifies CASSLLGQVRDEQFF.

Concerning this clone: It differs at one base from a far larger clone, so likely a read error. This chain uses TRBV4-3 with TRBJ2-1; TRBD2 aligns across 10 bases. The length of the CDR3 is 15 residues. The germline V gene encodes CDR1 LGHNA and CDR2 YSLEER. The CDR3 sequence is CASSQASGGYNEQLF. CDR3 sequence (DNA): TGCGCCAGCAGCCAAGCTAGCGGGGGTTACAATGAGCAGCTCTTC.

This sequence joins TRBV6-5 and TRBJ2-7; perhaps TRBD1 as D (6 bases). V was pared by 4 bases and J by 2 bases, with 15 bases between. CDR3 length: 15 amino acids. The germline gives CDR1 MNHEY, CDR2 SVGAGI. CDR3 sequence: CASSLQGMIPYEQYF. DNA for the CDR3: TGTGCCAGCAGTTTACAGGGTATGATTCCCTACGAGCAGTACTTC.